Following are 21 T cell receptor beta chains from one sample sequenced in a study of T cell repertoires in cytomegalovirus infection. TCRdb re-derived calls from the reads in MiXCR, one entry per CDR3 protein. The repertoire holds around 120,000 distinct CDR3 sequences, with roughly two fifths as singletons. These TCRs' antigens remain unknown. This material consisted of CD8+ T cells from cultured PBMCs, taken from culture after CMV antigen stimulation. These TCRs come from a human donor in good health (CMV status not recorded). Some clones in this sample may be carry-over from other donors' samples.

This rearrangement joins TRBV27 to TRBJ2-1, with D unresolved. Trimming shortened V by 3 bases and J by 8 bases, and 17 bases separated the two germline ends. Germline V gene data show CDR1 as MNHEY and CDR2 as SMNVEV (reference sequence). This CDR3 has 15 amino acids. CDR3 bases: TGTGCCAGCAGTTTGAATGCGAATCCTTTGTATGAGCAGTTCTTC. Encoded protein: CASSLNANPLYEQFF.

This chain joins TRBV7-9 and TRBJ2-7; TRBD2 aligns across 9 bases. Looked up from germline, CDR1 is SEHNR and CDR2 is FQNEAQ (reference sequence). The CDR3 consists of 13 residues. Trimming removed 8 bases from V and 1 base from J; junction bases left unmatched: 3. The CDR3 coding sequence is TGTGCCAGCGCGGGGGGGGGGTCCTACGAGCAGTACTTC. It codes for CASAGGGSYEQYF.

The chain employs TRBV28 and TRBJ2-7; D may be TRBD1 (7 bases). Trimming removed 3 bases at V and 2 bases at J, with 14 bases between. The CDR3 is 15 residues long. Germline loops: CDR1 MDHEN, CDR2 SYDVKM. This CDR3 reads CASSFVGGGAYEQYF. In DNA form, the CDR3 reads TGTGCCAGCAGTTTTGTAGGGGGCGGGGCCTACGAGCAGTACTTC.

The chain carries TRBV7-9 and TRBJ2-7; no definite D call. Trimming removed 3 bases from V and 7 bases from J, with 13 bases in between. Per the germline V gene, CDR1 is SEHNR and CDR2 is FQNEAQ (reference sequence). The CDR3 loop spans 13 amino acids. DNA for the CDR3: TGTGCCAGCAGCTTTTCGGAGACGTTTGAGCAGTACTTC. Protein sequence: CASSFSETFEQYF.

This clonotype showed up just a few times. The rearrangement uses TRBV2 and TRBJ1-5; TRBD1 matches at 9 bases. The V and J ends lost 4 bases and 5 bases, in that order; junction bases with no gene match: 6. This CDR3 region has 15 residues. Germline V gene data show CDR1 as SNHLY and CDR2 as FYNNEI. The CDR3 coding sequence is TGTGCCAGCAGTGGGGACAGGGAGGGTTATCAGCCCCAGCATTTT. Its protein is CASSGDREGYQPQHF. The entire variable domain, with the rest obtained from reference TRBV2 and TRBJ1-5, is as follows: EPEVTQTPSHQVTQMGQEVILRCVPISNHLYFYWYRQILGQKVEFLVSFYNNEISEKSEIFDDQFSVERPDGSNFTLKIRSTKLEDSAMYFCASSGDREGYQPQHFGDGTRLSIL.

This chain joins TRBV7-3 and TRBJ2-7; either TRBD1 or TRBD2 may supply D (5 bases each). CDR3 length: 13 residues. Per germline, CDR1 SGHTA and CDR2 FQGTGA. Deletions cut 5 bases from V and 5 bases from J, with 13 bases between. CDR3 in amino acids: CASSAGSGHEQYF. CDR3 nucleotides: TGTGCCAGCAGCGCGGGTTCAGGGCACGAGCAGTACTTC.

In its sample, this clonotype was seen a few times. The V call is TRBV12-3 or TRBV12-4, the J call TRBJ2-1; a possible D gene is TRBD1 (6 bases). This CDR3 spans 14 amino acids. V lost 10 bases and J 2 bases, leaving 15 bases between the germline ends. CDR3 in DNA: TGTGCCATTACCAGGGGCCCCCCCTACAATGAGCAGTTCTTC. Protein sequence: CAITRGPPYNEQFF.

This rearrangement joins TRBV7-9 to TRBJ2-5; 12 positions agree with TRBD2. CDR1 SEHNR and CDR2 FQNEAQ come from the germline V gene (reference sequence). The length of the CDR3 is 15 residues. J was trimmed by 3 bases and V by 5 bases; bases with no gene match: 4. The CDR3 region has the DNA TGTGCCAGCAGCCAAAGGACTAGCGGGGAAGAGACCCAGTACTTC. Its protein is CASSQRTSGEETQYF.

The sample holds many counts of this clonotype. Here the CDR3 DNA reads TGCAGTGCTTCGATGGGGGCGGGGGCAACCCAGTACTTC. Translating it yields CSASMGAGATQYF. The chain combines TRBV20-1 with TRBJ2-5; weak D call: TRBD2 (7 bases). The CDR3 contains 13 residues. Germline assignment: CDR1 DFQATT and CDR2 SNEGSKA (reference sequence). The V and J ends lost 5 bases and 8 bases respectively, with 18 bases between them.

This chain uses TRBV14 with TRBJ1-3; D is uncertain. This CDR3 is built from 16 residues. From germline, CDR1 is SGHDN and CDR2 FVKESK. V was cut by 4 bases and J by 3 bases, with 16 bases left in between. The CDR3 sequence is CASSPSPGKGGNTIYF. The CDR3 DNA reads TGTGCCAGCAGCCCGAGCCCCGGGAAAGGTGGAAACACCATATATTTT.

This clonotype was seen a handful of times. The chain combines TRBV7-2 with TRBJ1-2; 8 bases line up with TRBD1. Germline V gene sequence: CDR1 SGHTA, CDR2 FQGNSA. The CDR3 consists of 14 residues. The V segment lost 4 bases and the J segment 7 bases; nucleotides outside the gene matches: 8. CDR3 sequence: CASSWTGSPSGYTF. CDR3 nucleotide sequence: TGTGCCAGCAGCTGGACAGGGTCTCCCTCTGGCTACACCTTC.

V gene TRBV19 combines with J gene TRBJ2-2, with D uncertain. The CDR3 covers 12 residues. V dropped 10 bases and J dropped 6 bases, with 12 bases sitting between them. The germline V gene encodes CDR1 LNHDA and CDR2 SQIVND (reference sequence). This CDR3 is CANNGLAGELFF. In DNA form, the CDR3 reads TGTGCCAACAATGGGTTGGCCGGGGAGCTGTTTTTT.

CDR3 region: CASSPGTSQPRGNYNEQFF. CDR3 in DNA: TGTGCCAGCAGCCCCGGGACTAGCCAACCCCGGGGGAACTACAATGAGCAGTTCTTC. The chain uses TRBV11-2 and TRBJ2-1; 9 bases line up with TRBD2. CDR3 length equals 19 residues. Per germline, CDR1 SGHAT and CDR2 FQNNGV. V was clipped by 5 bases and J by 3 bases; unmatched bases: 17.

V usage is TRBV20-1 and J usage is TRBJ2-3, with 7 nucleotides matching TRBD2. This CDR3 contains 14 residues. Germline CDR1 is DFQATT and CDR2 is SNEGSKA (reference sequence). J was trimmed by 4 bases and V by 0 bases; bases with no gene match: 4. This CDR3 is CSARDGGGADTQYF. The CDR3 bases are TGCAGTGCTAGAGATGGGGGGGGGGCAGATACGCAGTATTTT.

The rearrangement joins TRBV28 to TRBJ1-5; D is undetermined. The CDR3 has 14 residues. V lost 6 bases and J lost 5, with 14 bases in between. CDR1 is MDHEN, CDR2 SYDVKM, per germline. CDR3 sequence reads: CASRLKIGHQPQHF. The CDR3 DNA is TGTGCCAGCAGACTTAAAATCGGCCATCAGCCCCAGCATTTT.

The chain couples TRBV4-1 to TRBJ1-6; D not certain. Germline loops: CDR1 MGHRA, CDR2 YSYEKL. The CDR3 covers 15 residues. V lost 4 bases to trimming and J lost 5 bases, with 12 bases between them. This CDR3 is CASSLPSGNNSPLHF. The CDR3, as DNA: TGCGCCAGCAGCCTCCCTTCTGGTAATAATTCACCCCTCCACTTT.

This clonotype was observed a handful of times. The chain uses TRBV6-5 and TRBJ1-2; D might be TRBD1 (6 bases). The V end lost 0 bases, the J end lost 4 bases, and 15 bases lay between the germline ends. There are 16 residues in the CDR3. CDR1 MNHEY and CDR2 SVGAGI come from the germline V gene. CDR3 sequence: CASSYSQGVGGYGYTF. The CDR3 region has the DNA TGTGCCAGCAGTTACTCACAGGGCGTAGGGGGCTATGGCTACACCTTC.

The CDR3 DNA follows: TGTGCCAGCAGCTTAGTGGTAGCGGGGGTCACAGATACGCAGTATTTT. Encoded protein: CASSLVVAGVTDTQYF. This chain connects TRBV7-2 to TRBJ2-3, with 9 positions matching TRBD2. From germline, CDR1 is SGHTA and CDR2 FQGNSA. V lost 1 base to trimming and J lost 2 bases; unmatched junction nucleotides: 4. There are 16 residues in the CDR3.

This clonotype showed up just once. V usage is TRBV20-1 and J usage is TRBJ2-7; D assignment may be TRBD1 or TRBD2 (5 bases each). CDR3 size: 13 residues. Germline-derived CDR1 and CDR2 are DFQATT and SNEGSKA (reference sequence). Trimming removed 6 bases at V and 0 bases at J, with 12 bases between. The CDR3 DNA follows: TGCAGTGCCGGGACGTCTAACTCCTACGAGCAGTACTTC. It yields the protein CSAGTSNSYEQYF.

This clonotype has a single count. J is TRBJ2-1 and V is TRBV6-5; 11 bases match TRBD2. Germline trimming cut 6 bases from V and 9 bases from J; bases unmatched to any gene: 10. The length of the CDR3 is 15 residues. Germline values: CDR1 MNHEY, CDR2 SVGAGI. CDR3 in DNA: TGTGCCAGCAGACCCGACGGGACTAGCGGTTCTGAGCAGTTCTTC. It is translated as CASRPDGTSGSEQFF.

The rearrangement uses TRBV6-1 and TRBJ1-6; D is perhaps TRBD1 (5 bases). V was cut by 6 bases and J by 0 bases, with 9 bases left in between. The CDR3 is 15 amino acids. Germline values: CDR1 MNHNS, CDR2 SASEGT. CDR3 in amino acids: CASSYGGSYNSPLHF. In DNA form, the CDR3 reads TGTGCCAGCAGCTACGGGGGCTCCTATAATTCACCCCTCCACTTT.